These 25 T cell receptor beta chains originate from one sample sequenced in a study of blood T cell repertoires in COVID-19. TCRdb keeps only in-frame clones here, not all; method: immunoSEQ multiplex PCR. The sample lists about 93,000 clones, about 92% seen once, with approximately 2.4% in the top ten. The sample consisted of peripheral blood. These TCRs come from a man aged 45-60 years with acute or convalescent COVID-19.

The gene calls are TRBV11-2 and TRBJ2-5, with 9 bases matching TRBD1. Germline V gene data show CDR1 as SGHAT and CDR2 as FQNNGV. V trimming: 4 bases; J trimming: 3 bases; junction bases outside the gene matches: 6. CDR3 length: 15 residues. The CDR3 nucleotides read TGTGCCAGCAGCTCGTCCGGGACAGGGAAAGAGACCCAGTACTTC. Translated: CASSSSGTGKETQYF.

The genes are TRBV30 and TRBJ2-5, with a possible D match to TRBD2 (6 bases). The CDR3 is 14 residues long. From germline, CDR1 is GTSNPN and CDR2 SVGIG (reference sequence). The V end lost 0 bases, the J end lost 6 bases, and 14 bases lay between the germline ends. The CDR3 DNA is TGTGCCTGGAGTGTAAACAACGGGGGACAGACCCAGTACTTC. This sequence encodes CAWSVNNGGQTQYF.

The rearrangement links TRBV3-1 (or the pseudogene TRBV3-2) to TRBJ2-5, with 11 bases lining up with TRBD1. This CDR3 comprises 16 residues. Trimming removed 0 bases from V and 5 bases from J; junction bases left unmatched: 5. CDR1 LGHDT and CDR2 YNNKEL come from the germline V gene (reference sequence). As DNA, the CDR3 is TGTGCCAGCAGCCAAGATGGACAGGGGGCTTGGGAGACCCAGTACTTC. It translates to CASSQDGQGAWETQYF.

This clone was counted between two and nine times. The V call is TRBV21-1, the J call TRBJ1-1. TRBV21-1 has pseudogene status. The CDR3 runs to 18 residues. CDR3 sequence reads: CASSKEVLRALRNTEAFF. The CDR3 bases are TGTGCCAGCAGCAAAGAGGTGCTGCGGGCACTGCGTAACACTGAAGCTTTCTTT.

The genes are TRBV21-1 and TRBJ2-1; the table names TRBD2, a call not compared with the DNA. TRBV21-1 is marked as a pseudogene. This CDR3 comprises 16 residues. CDR3 loop: CASIKGGRWSYNEQFF. The DNA for the CDR3 is TGTGCCAGCATTAAGGGAGGTCGGTGGTCCTACAATGAGCAGTTCTTC.

The rearrangement joins TRBV6-9 to TRBJ2-1, with 7 positions matching TRBD2. V lost 9 bases, J lost 2 bases, and 4 bases stayed unmatched. Per the germline V gene, CDR1 is MNHGY and CDR2 is SVAAGI. The CDR3 length is 13 residues. The CDR3 bases are TGTGCCAGTCCGCGGGGGACCTACAATGAGCAGTTCTTC. Translating it yields CASPRGTYNEQFF.

The chain couples TRBV3-1 (or the pseudogene TRBV3-2) to TRBJ2-3, with TRBD2 identical over 9 bases. The CDR3 runs 15 residues. Germline CDR1 LGHDT, CDR2 YNNKEL (reference sequence). Trimming removed 4 bases from V and 2 bases from J; junction bases left unmatched: 4. CDR3 loop: CASSLSGRFTDTQYF. The CDR3 DNA is TGTGCCAGCAGCCTAAGCGGGAGGTTCACAGATACGCAGTATTTT.

The V call is TRBV11-2, the J call TRBJ1-1; 7 bases line up with TRBD1. The V gene's germline CDR1 is SGHAT and CDR2 FQNNGV. This CDR3 contains 14 residues. V dropped 3 bases and J dropped 6; count of bases not matched to a gene: 7. CDR3 nucleotide sequence: TGTGCCAGCAGCTTCGGACAGGAGAGCGCTGAAGCTTTCTTT. Protein: CASSFGQESAEAFF.

This chain links TRBV7-9 with TRBJ2-3, with a tentative D call TRBD1 (6 bases). The CDR3 consists of 15 residues. V lost 0 bases to trimming and J lost 6 bases, with 13 bases between them. Germline-derived CDR1 and CDR2 are SEHNR and FQNEAQ (reference sequence). Written as DNA, the CDR3 is TGTGCCAGCAGCTTAGCGGGGGCAGGCAGTGATACGCAGTATTTT. Its translation: CASSLAGAGSDTQYF.

This chain links TRBV7-9 with TRBJ2-2; 7 nucleotides match TRBD2. The CDR3 extends over 16 amino acids. The ends lost 4 bases at V and 4 bases at J; junction bases unmatched: 9. Germline CDR1 reads SEHNR; CDR2 reads FQNEAQ (reference sequence). CDR3 DNA: TGTGCCAGCAGCTCCTCGGGGGGTCCCATCACCGGGGAGCTGTTTTTT. It encodes CASSSSGGPITGELFF. Supplemented by reference TRBV7-9 and TRBJ2-2, the full variable domain reads DTGVSQNPRHKITKRGQNVTFRCDPISEHNRLYWYRQTLGQGPEFLTYFQNEAQLEKSRLLSDRFSAERPKGSFSTLEIQRTEQGDSAMYLCASSSSGGPITGELFFGEGSRLTVL.

V gene TRBV5-1 combines with J gene TRBJ1-3; TRBD1 is a possible D gene (5 bases). CDR1 SGHRS and CDR2 YFSETQ come from the germline V gene. The CDR3 contains 14 residues. V lost 4 bases and J lost 0, with 8 bases in between. The CDR3 DNA reads TGCGCCAGCAGCCTAGACAGCTCTGGAAACACCATATATTTT. It specifies CASSLDSSGNTIYF. The full variable domain, completed using reference TRBV5-1 and TRBJ1-3, is KAGVTQTPRYLIKTRGQQVTLSCSPISGHRSVSWYQQTPGQGLQFLFEYFSETQRNKGNFPGRFSGRQFSNSRSEMNVSTLELGDSALYLCASSLDSSGNTIYFGEGSWLTVV.

The chain couples TRBV6-1 to TRBJ1-2; D is unresolved. The ends were cut back, 2 bases at V and 4 bases at J, with 11 bases in the middle. This CDR3 has 14 residues. Germline-derived CDR1 and CDR2 are MNHNS and SASEGT. The CDR3 spells CASSEKAAFYGYTF. CDR3 nucleotide sequence: TGTGCCAGCAGTGAAAAGGCGGCATTCTATGGCTACACCTTC.

V usage is TRBV7-2 and J usage is TRBJ1-1, with 10 bases matching TRBD1. With 2 bases clipped from V and 1 base from J, the junction kept 7 bases outside the gene matches. The CDR3 runs to 17 residues. In germline, CDR1 is SGHTA, CDR2 FQGNSA. CDR3 region: CASSLRWDRGQNTEAFF. DNA of the CDR3: TGTGCCAGCAGCTTACGATGGGACAGGGGACAGAACACTGAAGCTTTCTTT.

The rearrangement links TRBV7-3 to TRBJ1-1; 8 nucleotides align to TRBD1. The J segment lost 5 bases and the V segment lost 5 bases, leaving 4 bases of the junction unmatched. This CDR3 is built from 13 residues. Germline V gene lookup returns CDR1 SGHTA and CDR2 FQGTGA. For the CDR3, the DNA is TGTGCCAGCAGCATAAGACAGGGGACTGAAGCTTTCTTT. Encoded protein: CASSIRQGTEAFF.

The V gene is TRBV19, the J gene TRBJ1-1, with a possible D match to TRBD1 (5 bases). With 0 bases removed from V and 1 base from J, the gap between germline ends came to 12 bases. The CDR3 totals 16 residues. Germline V gene sequence: CDR1 LNHDA, CDR2 SQIVND (reference sequence). This CDR3 is CASSIDYNRPNTEAFF. The CDR3 DNA follows: TGTGCCAGTAGTATAGATTACAACAGGCCGAACACTGAAGCTTTCTTT.

The CDR3 DNA follows: TGTGCCAGTAGTATTAGGAGGGGACAGGCCCTTATCTACAATGAGCAGTTCTTC. It yields the protein CASSIRRGQALIYNEQFF. The chain couples TRBV19 to TRBJ2-1, with 8 bases identical to TRBD1. Germline V gene lookup returns CDR1 LNHDA and CDR2 SQIVND (reference sequence). The CDR3 is 18 amino acids. V dropped 3 bases and J dropped 3; count of bases not matched to a gene: 13. The entire variable domain, with the rest obtained from reference TRBV19 and TRBJ2-1, is as follows: DGGITQSPKYLFRKEGQNVTLSCEQNLNHDAMYWYRQDPGQGLRLIYYSQIVNDFQKGDIAEGYSVSREKKESFPLTVTSAQKNPTAFYLCASSIRRGQALIYNEQFFGPGTRLTVL.

The V gene is TRBV5-1, the J gene TRBJ2-2; the D gene is possibly TRBD1 (7 bases). Germline assignment: CDR1 SGHRS and CDR2 YFSETQ. The CDR3 has 16 amino acids. Trimming took 4 bases from V and 4 from J, leaving 17 bases between them. Here the CDR3 DNA reads TGCGCCAGCAGCATCCGACAGGGAGGAGCCACCGGGGAGCTGTTTTTT. Its protein product is CASSIRQGGATGELFF.

The J gene is TRBJ2-3, the V gene TRBV19, with TRBD2 matching 10 bases. V lost 5 bases to trimming and J lost 0 bases; unmatched junction nucleotides: 11. The CDR3 runs 18 residues. CDR1 is LNHDA and CDR2 is SQIVND in the germline V gene (reference sequence). Here the CDR3 DNA reads TGTGCCAGTAGTGCTAGGGCTAGCGGGGGCCGTAGCACAGATACGCAGTATTTT. It is translated as CASSARASGGRSTDTQYF.

This rearrangement joins TRBV6-2 or TRBV6-3 to TRBJ1-4, with D maybe TRBD1 (5 bases). The CDR3 runs 16 residues. Germline V gene sequence: CDR1 MNHEY, CDR2 SVGEGT. Trimming removed 4 bases from V and 8 bases from J, with 20 bases in between. The CDR3 spells CASSSGWEGSEEKLFF. CDR3 DNA sequence: TGTGCCAGCAGTTCGGGCTGGGAGGGGTCAGAGGAAAAACTGTTTTTT.

V gene TRBV19 combines with J gene TRBJ2-5; TRBD1 matches at 8 bases. Germline CDR1 is LNHDA and CDR2 is SQIVND (reference sequence). The V gene end was trimmed by 5 bases and the J gene end by 7 bases; junction bases not matched to a gene: 12. CDR3 length: 15 residues. In nucleotides, the CDR3 is TGTGCCAGTAGTGGAGGGGCAGGGGGCGACGGGACCCAGTACTTC. Protein: CASSGGAGGDGTQYF. Based on the CDR3 plus reference TRBV19 and TRBJ2-5, the full variable domain is DGGITQSPKYLFRKEGQNVTLSCEQNLNHDAMYWYRQDPGQGLRLIYYSQIVNDFQKGDIAEGYSVSREKKESFPLTVTSAQKNPTAFYLCASSGGAGGDGTQYFGPGTRLLVL.

This clone was found once. The V call is TRBV7-9, the J call TRBJ1-2; no definite D call. V lost 7 bases to trimming and J lost 0 bases, with 15 bases between them. This CDR3 spans 15 amino acids. CDR1 is SEHNR and CDR2 is FQNEAQ in the germline V gene (reference sequence). The CDR3, as DNA: TGTGCCAGCATGGGCGGGTTTCAAGCTAACTATGGCTACACCTTC. As protein: CASMGGFQANYGYTF.

The V call is TRBV7-2, the J call TRBJ2-7, with D possibly being TRBD1 (6 bases). This CDR3 contains 14 residues. Germline lookup yields CDR1 SGHTA and CDR2 FQGNSA. Between the trimmed V and J ends, which lost 2 bases and 2 bases, there was a span of 10 bases. CDR3 loop: CASSLRYRAYEQYF. Written as DNA, the CDR3 is TGTGCCAGCAGCTTAAGATACAGGGCCTACGAGCAGTACTTC.

The chain links TRBV3-1 (or the pseudogene TRBV3-2) to TRBJ2-6; a weak D match, TRBD1 (5 bases). V lost 0 bases and J lost 1, with 13 bases in between. Looked up from germline, CDR1 is LGHDT and CDR2 is YNNKEL (reference sequence). CDR3 length: 18 residues. The CDR3 coding sequence is TGTGCCAGCAGCCAAGAGTCAGGACATTCATCTGGGGCCAACGTCCTGACTTTC. Encoded protein: CASSQESGHSSGANVLTF.

The rearrangement links TRBV2 to TRBJ1-2; possible D gene TRBD1, 5 bases. V lost 3 bases and J lost 0, with 5 bases in between. The CDR3 covers 13 residues. Germline CDR1 and CDR2: SNHLY and FYNNEI. The CDR3 here is CASSDRANYGYTF. The CDR3 nucleotides read TGTGCCAGCAGTGACAGGGCTAACTATGGCTACACCTTC.

This rearrangement joins TRBV7-6 to TRBJ2-3; weak D call: TRBD2 (5 bases). The ends were cut back, 5 bases at V and 0 bases at J, with 12 bases in the middle. This CDR3 has 15 residues. Germline-derived CDR1 and CDR2 are SGHVS and FNYEAQ. CDR3: CASSPDGLSTDTQYF. CDR3 DNA: TGTGCCAGCAGCCCCGACGGACTCAGCACAGATACGCAGTATTTT.